The 30 T cell receptor beta chains below were found in one sample sequenced in a study of T cells in Graves' hyperthyroidism and ophthalmopathy. Authors of the study amplified TCR beta CDR3 regions from RNA transcripts. RT-PCR in the first round (using the HTBI primer set) targeted the TCR CDR3. MiXCR, run by TCRdb on the multiplex PCR reads, gives a single entry per CDR3 protein. Of 220,000 or so distinct CDR3 sequences in the sample, around 15% were seen once. Sequenced: blood. The receptors shown here come from a young woman with Graves' ophthalmopathy.

This clonotype has a count of ten or more. V is TRBV4-2 and J is TRBJ2-1; the D gene is possibly TRBD2 (5 bases). Germline V gene lookup returns CDR1 LGHNA and CDR2 YNFKEQ. V lost 0 bases and J 10 bases, leaving 16 bases between the germline ends. The CDR3 consists of 15 residues. The CDR3 DNA sequence: TGTGCCAGCAGCCAAGAATCGGTCGGGATACGGGAGCAGTTCTTC. This translates into CASSQESVGIREQFF.

The chain combines TRBV20-1 with TRBJ1-6, with TRBD1 as a possible D gene (5 bases). CDR1 is DFQATT, CDR2 SNEGSKA, per germline (reference sequence). The V and J ends lost 6 bases and 13 bases respectively, with 22 bases between them. The CDR3 contains 14 residues. CDR3 region: CSAKTRGSLMPLHF. CDR3 DNA: TGCAGTGCCAAAACCCGGGGCAGCCTGATGCCCCTCCACTTT.

This clonotype was counted many times. The chain is built from TRBV4-3 and TRBJ2-3; TRBD2 matches 12 bases. This CDR3 comprises 19 residues. Germline V gene sequence: CDR1 LGHNA, CDR2 YSLEER. The J segment lost 1 base and the V segment lost 0 bases, leaving 8 bases of the junction unmatched. CDR3 residues: CASSQDGLAGGPGTDTQYF. CDR3 nucleotides: TGCGCCAGCAGCCAAGATGGCCTAGCGGGAGGGCCGGGCACAGATACGCAGTATTTT.

This clonotype was seen ten or more times. The rearrangement links TRBV18 to TRBJ2-2; D remains unclear. CDR3 length: 14 amino acids. Trimming shortened V by 2 bases and J by 5 bases, and 9 bases separated the two germline ends. CDR1 is KGHSH and CDR2 is LQKENI in the germline V gene. The CDR3 nucleotides read TGTGCCAGCTCACCATTCGACGGGACCGGGGAGCTGTTTTTT. Encoded protein: CASSPFDGTGELFF.

This clonotype was seen many times. The V call is TRBV2, the J call TRBJ1-5, with 9 nucleotides matching TRBD1. V shed 6 bases and J 6 bases; nucleotides not matched to a gene: 3. This CDR3 comprises 13 residues. The V gene's germline CDR1 is SNHLY and CDR2 FYNNEI. CDR3 nucleotide sequence: TGTGCCAGCAGGGACAGGGGCGGTCAGCCCCAGCATTTT. Its protein is CASRDRGGQPQHF.

This clonotype was seen ten or more times. This chain links TRBV20-1 with TRBJ1-4; tentatively, D is TRBD1 (5 bases). The V gene's germline CDR1 is DFQATT and CDR2 SNEGSKA (reference sequence). This CDR3 comprises 19 residues. With 2 bases removed from V and 10 bases from J, the gap between germline ends came to 32 bases. The DNA for the CDR3 is TGCAGTGCTAGATCGGTCGGGGGGAATTTCGCTCACCCGCCGGTAAAACTGTTTTTT. It encodes CSARSVGGNFAHPPVKLFF.

This chain uses TRBV25-1 with TRBJ2-1, with D perhaps given as TRBD1 or TRBD2 (5 bases each). Near its end, the DNA agrees better with TRBJ2-7, so the J call may be wrong. Germline CDR1 is MGHDK and CDR2 is SYGVNS. The CDR3 is 16 amino acids. The CDR3 loop is CASQMPGPPAHNEQYF. In DNA, the CDR3 is TGTGCCAGTCAGATGCCGGGACCCCCAGCACACAATGAGCAGTACTTC.

Note on this clonotype: With a much larger clone just one base away, this may be a read error. The J gene is TRBJ1-2, the V gene TRBV25-1; perhaps TRBD1 as D (6 bases). The V and J ends lost 1 base and 4 bases respectively, with 13 bases between them. The CDR3 is made up of 15 amino acids. Germline V gives CDR1 MGHDK, CDR2 SYGVNS. The CDR3 loop is CASSELGQSSYGYTF. The CDR3 nucleotides are TGTGCCAGCAGTGAATTAGGACAGTCTAGCTATGGCTACACCTTC.

The chain uses TRBV6-5 and TRBJ2-5; 13 nucleotides agree with TRBD2. Looked up from germline, CDR1 is MNHEY and CDR2 is SVGAGI. V dropped 1 base and J dropped 12; count of bases not matched to a gene: 5. This CDR3 has 14 amino acids. CDR3 bases: TGTGCCAGCAGTTACTTAACTAGCGGGAGGGGGGAGTACTTC. Protein product: CASSYLTSGRGEYF.

This clonotype was found a few times. This chain connects TRBV5-1 to TRBJ2-5; 12 bases fit TRBD2. The germline V gene encodes CDR1 SGHRS and CDR2 YFSETQ. After removal of 4 bases from V and 5 bases from J, the junction contained 15 bases not matched to a gene. The CDR3 spans 18 residues. For the CDR3, the DNA is TGCGCCAGCAGCCCTATAGGGCTAGCGGGGGGGCTTCGGGAGACCCAGTACTTC. Translated, it gives CASSPIGLAGGLRETQYF.

This clonotype was observed at least ten times. The chain links TRBV11-2 to TRBJ2-5; 13 bases map to TRBD2. The CDR3 length is 16 residues. V was pared by 4 bases and J by 5 bases, with 7 bases of the junction left unmatched. The V gene's germline CDR1 is SGHAT and CDR2 FQNNGV. Here the CDR3 DNA reads TGTGCCAGCAGCTCCGGACTAGCGGGAGTCGGGGAGACCCAGTACTTC. Amino acid sequence: CASSSGLAGVGETQYF.

This clonotype was picked up many times. V is TRBV10-3 and J is TRBJ1-2, with a possible D match to TRBD1 (6 bases). The CDR3 is made up of 13 amino acids. CDR1 is ENHRY and CDR2 is SYGVKD in the germline V gene. V was clipped by 0 bases and J by 4 bases, with 6 bases between them. CDR3 sequence: CAISESGGYGYTF. Written as DNA, the CDR3 is TGTGCCATCAGTGAGTCAGGGGGCTATGGCTACACCTTC.

This chain uses TRBV12-3 or TRBV12-4 with TRBJ2-5; no clear D gene. V was trimmed by 5 bases and J by 7 bases, leaving 20 bases between them. The CDR3 length is 15 residues. CDR3: CASSPYRENEGTQYF. Written as DNA, the CDR3 is TGTGCCAGCAGTCCCTACCGAGAGAACGAAGGGACCCAGTACTTC.

This clonotype was detected ten times or more. The V and J genes are TRBV6-1 and TRBJ1-1, with D hard to call. The CDR3 runs 14 residues. Germline V CDR1 and CDR2: MNHNS, SASEGT. V was clipped by 6 bases and J by 4 bases, with 15 bases between them. As DNA, the CDR3 is TGTGCCAGCAGCCTAGGATATACGGGCACTGAAGCTTTCTTT. It encodes CASSLGYTGTEAFF.

Ten or more counts support this clonotype. V and J are TRBV15 and TRBJ1-1, with 7 positions matching TRBD1. The CDR3 covers 16 residues. Germline V lookup: CDR1 LNHNV, CDR2 YYDKDF (reference sequence). V lost 0 bases to trimming and J lost 5 bases; unmatched junction nucleotides: 9. This CDR3 reads CATSRDRLTGVTEAFF. Written as DNA, the CDR3 is TGTGCCACCAGCAGAGACCGCCTCACAGGGGTAACTGAAGCTTTCTTT. The full variable domain, its missing parts supplied by reference TRBV15 and TRBJ1-1, is DAMVIQNPRYQVTQFGKPVTLSCSQTLNHNVMYWYQQKSSQAPKLLFHYYDKDFNNEADTPDNFQSRRPNTSFCFLDIRSPGLGDTAMYLCATSRDRLTGVTEAFFGQGTRLTVV.

This clonotype was detected many times. The genes are TRBV6-1 and TRBJ1-2; 8 nucleotides match TRBD1. Germline V gene sequence: CDR1 MNHNS, CDR2 SASEGT. The V segment lost 5 bases and the J segment 4 bases; nucleotides outside the gene matches: 18. CDR3 size: 18 residues. As DNA, the CDR3 is TGTGCCAGCAGTTCCTTTAGGCGGACAGGGCCGCTTGGCTATGGCTACACCTTC. This translates into CASSSFRRTGPLGYGYTF.

In the case of this clonotype: Possible read error: a much larger clone is one base away. V and J are TRBV7-9 and TRBJ2-1; no definite D call. This CDR3 contains 16 residues. Trimming left V 3 bases short and J 5 bases short, with 17 bases between. Germline CDR1 and CDR2: SEHNR and FQNEAQ (reference sequence). The CDR3 region is CASSFRPISTHNEQFF. Here the CDR3 DNA reads TGTGCCAGCAGCTTCCGACCAATATCGACCCACAATGAGCAGTTCTTC.

At least ten counts were recorded for this clonotype. This chain links TRBV9 with TRBJ2-3, with D unresolved. Per the germline V gene, CDR1 is SGDLS and CDR2 is YYNGEE. The CDR3 runs to 13 residues. V was cut by 0 bases and J by 3 bases, with 5 bases left in between. DNA for the CDR3: TGTGCCAGCAGCGTAGTTGCGACAGATACGCAGTATTTT. Its protein product is CASSVVATDTQYF.

This clonotype occurred many times. CDR3 bases: TGTGCCAGCAGCCCCTGGGGACAGGTGGGAACTGAAGCTTTCTTT. Residues: CASSPWGQVGTEAFF. The rearrangement joins TRBV7-9 to TRBJ1-1, with TRBD1 matching 8 bases. CDR3 length: 15 amino acids. V shed 5 bases and J 5 bases; nucleotides not matched to a gene: 10. Per germline, CDR1 SEHNR and CDR2 FQNEAQ (reference sequence).

This clonotype was detected ten times or more. The chain employs TRBV11-1 and TRBJ2-2, with D perhaps matching TRBD1 (5 bases). This CDR3 contains 14 residues. V was clipped by 1 base and J by 4 bases, with 7 bases between them. In germline, CDR1 is SGHAT, CDR2 FQDESV (reference sequence). This CDR3 reads CASSLGQITGELFF. CDR3 bases: TGTGCCAGCAGCTTAGGACAGATCACCGGGGAGCTGTTTTTT.

At least ten counts were recorded for this clonotype. This chain links TRBV6-1 with TRBJ1-1, with D unresolved. V was clipped by 6 bases and J by 1 base, with 9 bases between them. This CDR3 is built from 13 residues. In germline, CDR1 is MNHNS, CDR2 SASEGT. CDR3 amino acids: CASSGRPNTEAFF. CDR3 DNA: TGTGCCAGCAGCGGACGGCCGAACACTGAAGCTTTCTTT.

This clonotype was observed at least ten times. V is TRBV6-5 and J is TRBJ2-7; possibly TRBD1 for D (6 bases). The germline V gene has CDR1 MNHEY and CDR2 SVGAGI. CDR3 length: 14 residues. Trimming took off 0 bases at V and 2 bases at J, with 8 bases between the two ends. DNA of the CDR3: TGTGCCAGCAGTTACTCTAGGACAGCCTACGAGCAGTACTTC. Amino acids: CASSYSRTAYEQYF.

This clonotype was seen ten or more times. V is TRBV28 and J is TRBJ2-7, with D tentatively TRBD2 (5 bases). V lost 5 bases and J 0 bases, leaving 14 bases between the germline ends. Germline V gene lookup returns CDR1 MDHEN and CDR2 SYDVKM. This CDR3 is built from 15 residues. As DNA, the CDR3 is TGTGCCAGCAGTATCGGAGGCGGCGTCTCCTACGAGCAGTACTTC. Translation gives CASSIGGGVSYEQYF.

The chain combines TRBV29-1 with TRBJ2-7; 16 bases align to TRBD2. The CDR3 loop spans 18 amino acids. Unmatched junction bases numbered 14, after V lost 6 bases and J lost 3 bases. Germline V gene lookup returns CDR1 SQVTM and CDR2 ANQGSEA. CDR3 loop: CSVSYPGTSGRDNYEQYF. The CDR3 coding sequence is TGCAGCGTCTCCTACCCCGGGACTAGCGGGAGGGACAACTACGAGCAGTACTTC.

This clonotype was seen repeatedly, ten times or more. The J gene is TRBJ1-2, the V gene TRBV7-9; unclear D gene. V was trimmed by 4 bases and J by 8 bases, leaving 14 bases between them. In germline, CDR1 is SEHNR, CDR2 FQNEAQ (reference sequence). The CDR3 spans 13 residues. For the CDR3, the DNA is TGTGCCAGCAGCTCCGGGCCCTCGGTCGGCTACACCTTC. Encoded protein: CASSSGPSVGYTF.

This clonotype was observed many times. J is TRBJ1-5 and V is TRBV6-1, with TRBD1 identical over 8 bases. The CDR3 consists of 14 residues. Germline V gives CDR1 MNHNS, CDR2 SASEGT. Trimming removed 7 bases from V and 2 bases from J; junction bases left unmatched: 4. CDR3 DNA sequence: TGTGCCAGCAATAAGGGACAGGGCAATCAGCCCCAGCATTTT. It yields the protein CASNKGQGNQPQHF.

This clonotype came up many times. The genes are TRBV19 and TRBJ2-7, with D possibly called TRBD1 or TRBD2 (5 bases each). This CDR3 has 14 residues. V was pared by 5 bases and J by 4 bases, with 15 bases between. Looked up from germline, CDR1 is LNHDA and CDR2 is SQIVND (reference sequence). The CDR3 loop is CASSPRDGEYEQYF. The CDR3 region has the DNA TGTGCCAGTAGTCCGAGGGACGGAGAATACGAGCAGTACTTC.

This chain uses TRBV11-2 with TRBJ2-3; 16 bases fit TRBD2. The CDR3 contains 19 residues. V lost 3 bases, J lost 5 bases, and 11 bases stayed unmatched. Germline V gene data show CDR1 as SGHAT and CDR2 as FQNNGV. The CDR3 bases are TGTGCCAGCAGCTTCCGCCTGCCGGGACTAGCGGGAGGGATAGATACGCAGTATTTT. Its protein is CASSFRLPGLAGGIDTQYF.

The CDR3 nucleotides are TGTGCCAGCAGTTTTTTTTCCGGGGAGCTGTTTTTT. It encodes CASSFFSGELFF. The chain employs TRBV28 and TRBJ2-2; D gene ambiguous. In germline, CDR1 is MDHEN, CDR2 SYDVKM. The V end was cut by 3 bases, the J end by 6 bases, with 5 bases between. CDR3 size: 12 residues.

At least ten counts were recorded for this clonotype. J is TRBJ1-2 and V is TRBV19; D is uncertain. V was shortened by 5 bases and J by 2 bases, with 24 bases between the two germline ends. Germline V gene lookup returns CDR1 LNHDA and CDR2 SQIVND (reference sequence). The CDR3 is 18 amino acids. CDR3 sequence (DNA): TGTGCCAGTAGTCTCGCGGGTCGTCTTGGAGAGACCAACTATGGCTACACCTTC. It codes for CASSLAGRLGETNYGYTF.